This T cell receptor (beta chain) was found in a study of technical replicates of blood from a handful of donors. Repertoires were generated with immunoSEQ multiplex PCR, while TCRdb's copy carries only in-frame clones and drops some. The sample contains 70,000 to 80,000 clones, 92% of which appear only once. Germline CDR1 reads ENHRY; CDR2 reads SYGVKD. V was shortened by 0 bases and J by 1 base, with 9 bases between the two germline ends. CDR3 length: 15 amino acids. Sequences were obtained from T cells isolated from PBMCs. The source of this sequence is a human donor in good health. This rearrangement joins TRBV10-3 to TRBJ1-1, with D hard to call. In DNA form, the CDR3 reads TGTGCCATCAGTGAGTCGTTCCGGGGGAACACTGAAGCTTTCTTT. Its translation is CAISESFRGNTEAFF.